The next 28 T cell receptor beta chains were all read from a single sample in a study of blood T cell repertoires in COVID-19. TCRdb's copy holds only in-frame clones and misses some; the assay was immunoSEQ multiplex PCR. This sample has some 130,000 clones; about 91% occur once, and the top ten carry about a tenth. Sequenced sample: peripheral blood. All receptors come from a man aged 50 or older with acute or convalescent COVID-19.

This clone appeared a single time. V and J are TRBV27 and TRBJ1-2; TRBD1 matches 8 bases. J lost 4 bases, V lost 2 bases, and 6 bases had no gene match. The CDR3 contains 15 residues. Germline V gene data show CDR1 as MNHEY and CDR2 as SMNVEV (reference sequence). CDR3 coding DNA: TGTGCCAGCAGTTTAGCAGGGACAGGAGGCTATGGCTACACCTTC. The encoded protein is CASSLAGTGGYGYTF.

The chain links TRBV19 to TRBJ2-1, with 10 bases lining up with TRBD2. CDR3 size: 17 residues. The J segment lost 8 bases and the V segment lost 2 bases, leaving 12 bases of the junction unmatched. Germline lookup yields CDR1 LNHDA and CDR2 SQIVND (reference sequence). CDR3 DNA: TGTGCCAGTAGTATATTTTTATCGGCTAGCGGGAGTTATGAGCAGTTCTTC. Translating it yields CASSIFLSASGSYEQFF.

The gene calls are TRBV19 and TRBJ1-1; a weak D match, TRBD1 (6 bases). The CDR3 totals 15 residues. Trimming took 4 bases from V and 1 from J, leaving 13 bases between them. Germline V gives CDR1 LNHDA, CDR2 SQIVND (reference sequence). CDR3 sequence: CASSRGAGENTEAFF. The CDR3 nucleotides read TGTGCCAGTAGTAGAGGGGCAGGGGAGAACACTGAAGCTTTCTTT.

This clone has just a few counts. The chain carries TRBV28 and TRBJ1-2; D gene uncertain. Germline-derived CDR1 and CDR2 are MDHEN and SYDVKM. Trimming cost V 7 bases and J 1 base, with 16 bases left between them. The CDR3 runs to 15 residues. CDR3 sequence (DNA): TGTGCCAGCACCGCATTCCCCACAGTTAACTATGGCTACACCTTC. Encoded protein: CASTAFPTVNYGYTF.

The rearrangement joins TRBV15 to TRBJ1-2, with 7 bases matching TRBD1. The CDR3 covers 16 residues. J gave up 5 bases and V 0 bases, and 9 bases lay outside the gene matches. Germline CDR1 reads LNHNV; CDR2 reads YYDKDF (reference sequence). The CDR3 DNA is TGTGCCACCAGCAGAGATCTAAGAGGGGGCGCGTATGGCTACACCTTC. The encoded protein is CATSRDLRGGAYGYTF.

The chain joins TRBV11-2 to TRBJ1-1, with 8 bases that match TRBD1. V lost 4 bases to trimming and J lost 3 bases; unmatched junction nucleotides: 10. The CDR3 has 16 amino acids. CDR1 is SGHAT, CDR2 FQNNGV, per germline. In nucleotides, the CDR3 is TGTGCCAGCAGCTGGGACAGGTCTAGTGTGGACACTGAAGCTTTCTTT. Its protein product is CASSWDRSSVDTEAFF.

The J gene is TRBJ2-1, the V gene TRBV7-2; D gene ambiguous. With 2 bases removed from V and 0 bases from J, the gap between germline ends came to 8 bases. Germline CDR1 is SGHTA and CDR2 is FQGNSA. CDR3 length: 15 amino acids. CDR3 sequence: CASSLLADSYNEQFF. For the CDR3, the DNA is TGTGCCAGCAGCTTACTTGCGGACTCCTACAATGAGCAGTTCTTC. Complete variable domain (other parts from reference TRBV7-2 and TRBJ2-1): GAGVSQSPSNKVTEKGKDVELRCDPISGHTALYWYRQSLGQGLEFLIYFQGNSAPDKSGLPSDRFSAERTGGSVSTLTIQRTQQEDSAVYLCASSLLADSYNEQFFGPGTRLTVL.

The chain employs TRBV11-2 and TRBJ1-2; 8 nucleotides agree with TRBD1. This CDR3 is 16 amino acids long. Germline V lookup: CDR1 SGHAT, CDR2 FQNNGV. After removal of 0 bases from V and 8 bases from J, the junction contained 11 bases not matched to a gene. CDR3 bases: TGTGCCAGCAGCTTAGATCTAGGGGCAGGGGGCGACGGCTACACCTTC. Protein: CASSLDLGAGGDGYTF.

The rearrangement uses TRBV5-6 and TRBJ2-7, with D hard to call. The CDR3 runs 12 residues. The V end lost 3 bases, the J end lost 0 bases, and 4 bases lay between the germline ends. Germline loops: CDR1 SGHDT, CDR2 YYEEEE. The CDR3 coding sequence is TGTGCCAGCAGCTCCTACTCCTACGAGCAGTACTTC. It yields the protein CASSSYSYEQYF. The full variable domain, rest sourced from reference TRBV5-6 and TRBJ2-7, is DAGVTQSPTHLIKTRGQQVTLRCSPKSGHDTVSWYQQALGQGPQFIFQYYEEEERQRGNFPDRFSGHQFPNYSSELNVNALLLGDSALYLCASSSYSYEQYFGPGTRLTVT.

This sequence joins TRBV2 and TRBJ1-1; D might be TRBD1 (6 bases). Trimming removed 7 bases at V and 0 bases at J, with 18 bases between. Per germline, CDR1 SNHLY and CDR2 FYNNEI. This CDR3 spans 16 amino acids. The CDR3 sequence: CASITGGAALNTEAFF. The CDR3 DNA follows: TGTGCCAGCATTACTGGGGGGGCAGCGTTGAACACTGAAGCTTTCTTT. Together with reference TRBV2 and TRBJ1-1, the CDR3 gives the full variable domain: EPEVTQTPSHQVTQMGQEVILRCVPISNHLYFYWYRQILGQKVEFLVSFYNNEISEKSEIFDDQFSVERPDGSNFTLKIRSTKLEDSAMYFCASITGGAALNTEAFFGQGTRLTVV.

This chain joins TRBV5-6 and TRBJ1-2; no reliable D call. The CDR3 is 13 amino acids. Trimming cost V 1 base and J 13 bases, with 17 bases left between them. Germline CDR1 SGHDT, CDR2 YYEEEE. CDR3 residues: CASSLRSEDWVTF. In nucleotides, the CDR3 is TGTGCCAGCAGCTTGCGGTCAGAGGATTGGGTCACCTTC.

The rearrangement uses TRBV7-3 and TRBJ2-3; 13 nucleotides agree with TRBD2. The CDR3 covers 16 residues. From germline, CDR1 is SGHTA and CDR2 FQGTGA. Trimming removed 5 bases from V and 2 bases from J; junction bases left unmatched: 4. The CDR3 DNA sequence: TGTGCCAGCAGCCTGGGACTAGCGGGGTTCACAGATACGCAGTATTTT. The encoded protein is CASSLGLAGFTDTQYF.

The J gene is TRBJ1-4, the V gene TRBV19; weak D call: TRBD1 (5 bases). The CDR3 totals 12 residues. CDR1 is LNHDA, CDR2 SQIVND, per germline (reference sequence). Trimming pared 3 bases from V and 11 bases from J, leaving 10 bases between. CDR3: CASSIQGGKLFF. DNA of the CDR3: TGTGCCAGTAGTATTCAGGGAGGCAAACTGTTTTTT.

The chain links TRBV5-1 to TRBJ1-1; tentatively, D is TRBD1 (6 bases). Germline lookup yields CDR1 SGHRS and CDR2 YFSETQ. This CDR3 is built from 16 residues. V was trimmed by 4 bases and J by 6 bases, leaving 22 bases between them. The CDR3, as DNA: TGCGCCAGCAGCCCTGGCGCAGGGGCACCCCCGGCTGAAGCTTTCTTT. Translating it yields CASSPGAGAPPAEAFF.

This sequence joins TRBV6-1 and TRBJ1-2; 8 bases line up with TRBD1. Germline V gives CDR1 MNHNS, CDR2 SASEGT. The CDR3 spans 17 residues. V lost 3 bases, J lost 2 bases, and 11 bases stayed unmatched. For the CDR3, the DNA is TGTGCCAGCAGTGACAAAAACTTACAGGGGGTCAACTATGGCTACACCTTC. Residues: CASSDKNLQGVNYGYTF.

The chain has TRBV10-2 and TRBJ1-6; TRBD1 matches at 7 bases. There are 14 residues in the CDR3. CDR1 WSHSY and CDR2 SAAADI come from the germline V gene. V lost 3 bases to trimming and J lost 14 bases; unmatched junction nucleotides: 10. CDR3 residues: CASSETRGQPTLHF. The CDR3 bases are TGCGCCAGCAGTGAAACAAGGGGACAGCCAACCCTCCACTTT.

The chain recombines TRBV15 with TRBJ2-7; unclear D gene. Germline CDR1 reads LNHNV; CDR2 reads YYDKDF (reference sequence). This CDR3 has 15 residues. The V end lost 0 bases, the J end lost 2 bases, and 11 bases lay between the germline ends. The CDR3 coding sequence is TGTGCCACCAGCAGAGAACAACATGGCCCCTACGAGCAGTACTTC. It yields the protein CATSREQHGPYEQYF.

CDR3 nucleotide sequence: TGTGCCAGCAGGAGGTTGAGGCAAGAGACCCAGTACTTC. Translated: CASRRLRQETQYF. The rearrangement uses TRBV6-5 and TRBJ2-5; D call uncertain. The V end lost 6 bases, the J end lost 2 bases, and 10 bases lay between the germline ends. This CDR3 is built from 13 residues. CDR1 is MNHEY and CDR2 is SVGAGI in the germline V gene.

This rearrangement joins TRBV15 to TRBJ1-2; weak D call: TRBD1 (5 bases). Deletions cut 1 base from V and 2 bases from J, with 14 bases between. The CDR3 runs to 16 residues. Germline V gene data show CDR1 as LNHNV and CDR2 as YYDKDF (reference sequence). The DNA for the CDR3 is TGTGCCACCAGCAGAGGAGTGGGGCGCGAGAACTATGGCTACACCTTC. The encoded protein is CATSRGVGRENYGYTF.

This sequence joins TRBV30 and TRBJ1-3, with TRBD1 identical over 8 bases. The CDR3 contains 15 residues. The germline gives CDR1 GTSNPN, CDR2 SVGIG (reference sequence). V shed 1 base, J shed 7 bases, and the junction held 9 bases outside the gene matches. The CDR3 sequence is CAWSEAGGEWNTIYF. CDR3 bases: TGTGCCTGGAGTGAGGCAGGGGGCGAGTGGAACACCATATATTTT.

This clone was picked up a small number of times. The chain carries TRBV2 and TRBJ2-1, with 8 nucleotides matching TRBD1. The CDR3 totals 13 residues. J gave up 12 bases and V 10 bases, and 14 bases lay outside the gene matches. Looked up from germline, CDR1 is SNHLY and CDR2 is FYNNEI. In nucleotides, the CDR3 is TGTGCCACCGCCGCACTCGGAGGACAGGGGCAGTTCTTC. Translated: CATAALGGQGQFF. Complete variable domain (other parts from reference TRBV2 and TRBJ2-1): EPEVTQTPSHQVTQMGQEVILRCVPISNHLYFYWYRQILGQKVEFLVSFYNNEISEKSEIFDDQFSVERPDGSNFTLKIRSTKLEDSAMYFCATAALGGQGQFFGPGTRLTVL.

The chain has TRBV4-1 and TRBJ1-3, with 8 bases lining up with TRBD1. V was clipped by 4 bases and J by 0 bases; unmatched bases: 8. Germline V CDR1 and CDR2: MGHRA, YSYEKL. There are 17 residues in the CDR3. DNA of the CDR3: TGCGCCAGCAGCCGTGGACAGGGAGGGTACTCTGGAAACACCATATATTTT. This encodes CASSRGQGGYSGNTIYF.

This chain connects TRBV6-5 to TRBJ2-5, with a weak D call TRBD2 (5 bases). The CDR3 length is 16 residues. Germline assignment: CDR1 MNHEY and CDR2 SVGAGI. The V gene lost 2 bases and the J gene lost 5 bases, with 18 bases spanning the gap. The CDR3 reads CASSYATSPGFETQYF. For the CDR3, the DNA is TGTGCCAGCAGTTACGCGACTTCTCCGGGGTTTGAGACCCAGTACTTC.

This clone came up once. The V call is TRBV5-1, the J call TRBJ2-1, with 7 bases identical to TRBD2. The CDR3 is made up of 14 amino acids. V trimming: 4 bases; J trimming: 7 bases; junction bases outside the gene matches: 8. Germline loops: CDR1 SGHRS, CDR2 YFSETQ. Written as DNA, the CDR3 is TGCGCCAGCAGCGGACGGCTACTAGCGAATGAGCAGTTCTTC. Translating gives CASSGRLLANEQFF.

This chain uses TRBV3-1 (or the pseudogene TRBV3-2) with TRBJ2-5; D is ambiguous. The ends were cut back, 2 bases at V and 5 bases at J, with 15 bases in the middle. The CDR3 is 15 amino acids. CDR1 and CDR2 from the germline V gene are LGHDT and YNNKEL (reference sequence). CDR3 sequence reads: CASSQLWADEETQYF. As DNA, the CDR3 is TGTGCCAGCAGCCAATTGTGGGCCGATGAGGAGACCCAGTACTTC.

V is TRBV14 and J is TRBJ1-3; D is undetermined. The CDR3 contains 18 residues. V lost 5 bases and J lost 0, with 20 bases in between. Germline CDR1 SGHDN, CDR2 FVKESK. The CDR3 loop reads CASSSRTDFQSSGNTIYF. CDR3 nucleotide sequence: TGTGCCAGCAGCTCGCGAACGGACTTTCAGAGCTCTGGAAACACCATATATTTT.

The J gene is TRBJ1-1, the V gene TRBV2; TRBD1 matches at 8 bases. The CDR3 extends over 14 amino acids. V shed 6 bases and J 5 bases; nucleotides not matched to a gene: 8. CDR1 and CDR2 (germline): SNHLY, FYNNEI. DNA for the CDR3: TGTGCCAGCAGCCCGGACAGGGCGAGGACTGAAGCTTTCTTT. This gives the protein CASSPDRARTEAFF.

The chain employs TRBV19 and TRBJ2-7, with D possibly TRBD2 on 5 matching bases. The CDR3 spans 15 residues. CDR1 and CDR2 from the germline V gene are LNHDA and SQIVND (reference sequence). V was trimmed by 3 bases and J by 5 bases, leaving 17 bases between them. The CDR3 spells CASSINLESGNEQYF. The CDR3, as DNA: TGTGCCAGTAGTATTAATTTAGAGTCGGGGAACGAGCAGTACTTC.